Presented here are 2 T cell receptor beta chains from one specimen sequenced in a study of regulatory T cells in long-lasting Graves disease (dated by TCRdb to the early 2020s). Libraries were constructed by multiplex PCR. The reads were generated on an Illumina HiSeq 4000. CDR3 regions were amplified by Arm-PCR with iRepertoire HTBI primers to construct TCR beta libraries. TCRdb ran its own pipeline on the public reads, namely fastp trimming at Q25 and MiXCR clone calling, and kept in-frame beta chains. Each record represents a unique CDR3 protein, reported with the most common genes and DNA among its rows. This sample has more than 450,000 distinct CDR3 sequences in its table, and more than 10% of those were observed once. Together, the top ten hold about 8.9% of the sample. The intended sense of this specimen's time point label: newly diagnosed GD, antithyroid drugs for less than 3 months. For both TCR sequencing and RNA sequencing, RNA was extracted from PBMCs in TRIzol.

These data also formed part of another study, on T cells in Graves' hyperthyroidism and ophthalmopathy.

The material sequenced was peripheral blood mononuclear cells (PBMCs), taken at new diagnosis, from a patient treated with antithyroid drugs. The receptors originated from a woman aged 25 to 45 with Graves disease. Donor details come from another sample of the same person, matched by shared clones.

This chain uses TRBV20-1 with TRBJ2-5; a weak D match, TRBD2 (5 bases). V dropped 3 bases and J dropped 2 bases, with 22 bases sitting between them. The CDR3 has 17 amino acids. Germline V lookup: CDR1 DFQATT, CDR2 SNEGSKA (reference sequence). CDR3 in DNA: TGCAGTGCTAGGGGGAGTAGAGCTGACTTTATTCAAGAGACCCAGTACTTC. Translating it yields CSARGSRADFIQETQYF.

There are a few counts of this clonotype. This chain connects TRBV4-1 to TRBJ2-5, with unresolved D. Germline CDR1 is MGHRA and CDR2 is YSYEKL. The CDR3 consists of 13 residues. V was trimmed by 4 bases and J by 4 bases, leaving 10 bases between them. For the CDR3, the DNA is TGCGCCAGCAGCCCATGGATAGGAGAGACCCAGTACTTC. Translation: CASSPWIGETQYF.